The next 13 T cell receptor beta chains were all read from a single sample in a study of identical twins. MiXCR was run by TCRdb on the 5' RACE reads, yielding one entry per CDR3 protein. Among 450,000 to 650,000 distinct CDR3 sequences, roughly 15% were seen once, and the ten largest hold about 0.4%. Another study also made use of these data, one on yellow fever vaccine responses in identical twins.

Sequencing used CD4+ T cells sorted from blood. The receptors stem from a woman in her late teens or twenties in good health.

V is TRBV2 and J is TRBJ2-2; TRBD2 matches 9 bases. The trim removed 2 bases at V and 6 bases at J, leaving 4 bases unmatched. The CDR3 covers 15 residues. The germline V gene has CDR1 SNHLY and CDR2 FYNNEI. CDR3 coding DNA: TGTGCCAGCAGTGAAACTAGCGGGCGGGCCGGGGAGCTGTTTTTT. The encoded protein is CASSETSGRAGELFF.

This clonotype was counted only a few times. The chain uses TRBV5-1 and TRBJ1-2; no firm D call. Trimming took off 1 base at V and 10 bases at J, with 23 bases between the two ends. This CDR3 spans 16 amino acids. Germline values: CDR1 SGHRS, CDR2 YFSETQ. The chain's CDR3 is CASSLSASKGSGVYTF. CDR3 bases: TGCGCCAGCAGCTTGTCCGCCTCTAAGGGATCTGGAGTCTACACCTTC.

This clonotype has only a few counts. The chain combines TRBV9 with TRBJ2-1; 11 nucleotides match TRBD2. This CDR3 has 17 amino acids. Unmatched junction bases numbered 7, after V lost 3 bases and J lost 2 bases. Germline CDR1 is SGDLS and CDR2 is YYNGEE. The CDR3 region has the DNA TGTGCCAGCAGCGACAAAATTAGCGGGGGGGCCTACAATGAGCAGTTCTTC. Translating gives CASSDKISGGAYNEQFF.

The DNA for the CDR3 is TGTGCCATCAGTGAGTCGGGACAGGGAAAGTCGGATACGCAGTATTTT. It translates to CAISESGQGKSDTQYF. The chain carries TRBV10-3 and TRBJ2-3, with TRBD1 matching 9 bases. After removal of 0 bases from V and 6 bases from J, the junction contained 7 bases not matched to a gene. CDR1 ENHRY and CDR2 SYGVKD come from the germline V gene. CDR3 length equals 16 residues.

This clonotype was detected many times. The rearrangement uses TRBV5-1 and TRBJ1-6, with 7 nucleotides matching TRBD1. In germline, CDR1 is SGHRS, CDR2 YFSETQ. The CDR3 has 15 amino acids. The J segment lost 7 bases and the V segment lost 4 bases, leaving 8 bases of the junction unmatched. The CDR3 spells CASSELTGRNSPLHF. DNA of the CDR3: TGCGCCAGCAGCGAGCTGACAGGGAGGAATTCACCCCTCCACTTT.

The chain carries TRBV5-1 and TRBJ1-3; TRBD1 might be the D (5 bases). Germline assignment: CDR1 SGHRS and CDR2 YFSETQ. V shed 6 bases and J shed 1 base, with 14 bases lying between them. This CDR3 has 15 amino acids. DNA for the CDR3: TGCGCCAGCACTGGTGGGGGAGGATCTGGAAACACCATATATTTT. It codes for CASTGGGGSGNTIYF.

The gene calls are TRBV11-2 and TRBJ2-3; 13 bases map to TRBD2. The CDR3 length is 18 residues. From germline, CDR1 is SGHAT and CDR2 FQNNGV. Trimming cost V 2 bases and J 2 bases; bases outside gene matches: 7. CDR3 protein: CASSLRTSGRRVTDTQYF. Here the CDR3 DNA reads TGTGCCAGCAGCTTAAGGACTAGCGGGAGAAGGGTCACAGATACGCAGTATTTT.

This clonotype was counted only a few times. The chain employs TRBV10-2 and TRBJ2-3; D is perhaps TRBD1 or TRBD2 (6 bases each). This CDR3 comprises 15 residues. Germline CDR1 and CDR2: WSHSY and SAAADI. Trimming took 1 base from V and 1 from J, leaving 9 bases between them. The CDR3 loop reads CASSEWGAGTDTQYF. CDR3 DNA: TGCGCCAGCAGTGAGTGGGGGGCTGGCACAGATACGCAGTATTTT.

V gene TRBV10-3 combines with J gene TRBJ1-1; D not certain. The V gene lost 2 bases and the J gene lost 0 bases, with 10 bases spanning the gap. The CDR3 extends over 15 amino acids. The V gene's germline CDR1 is ENHRY and CDR2 SYGVKD. The CDR3 protein is CAISEVHGMNTEAFF. The CDR3 nucleotides read TGTGCCATCAGTGAGGTTCACGGCATGAACACTGAAGCTTTCTTT.

This clonotype appeared many times. The chain is built from TRBV4-1 and TRBJ2-3; D is unresolved. The CDR3 runs to 14 residues. From germline, CDR1 is MGHRA and CDR2 YSYEKL. V lost 5 bases to trimming and J lost 0 bases, with 9 bases between them. The CDR3 sequence is CASSSPGSTDTQYF. The CDR3 bases are TGCGCCAGCAGCTCCCCTGGGAGCACAGATACGCAGTATTTT.

CDR3 region: CASSFLGATSGANVLTF. The CDR3 region has the DNA TGTGCCAGCAGTTTTCTAGGAGCCACCTCTGGGGCCAACGTCCTGACTTTC. The chain combines TRBV27 with TRBJ2-6; D is uncertain. The CDR3 has 17 amino acids. CDR1 MNHEY and CDR2 SMNVEV come from the germline V gene (reference sequence). Deletions cut 3 bases from V and 0 bases from J, with 12 bases between.

The chain is built from TRBV20-1 and TRBJ2-7; 9 bases are a match to TRBD2. V lost 3 bases and J lost 4; bases outside the gene matches: 7. The CDR3 spans 14 residues. Germline V gene data show CDR1 as DFQATT and CDR2 as SNEGSKA (reference sequence). DNA for the CDR3: TGCAGTGCTAGCACCGGGACTAGCAATTACGAGCAGTACTTC. Its translation: CSASTGTSNYEQYF.

This clonotype was found a few times. The V and J genes are TRBV2 and TRBJ1-5; a possible D gene is TRBD1 (5 bases). Germline CDR1 and CDR2: SNHLY and FYNNEI. The CDR3 extends over 14 amino acids. Trimming pared 6 bases from V and 0 bases from J, leaving 9 bases between. The chain's CDR3 is CASSREDSNQPQHF. CDR3 coding DNA: TGTGCCAGCAGCAGGGAGGATAGCAATCAGCCCCAGCATTTT.